Shown below are 5 T cell receptor beta chains from a single sample sequenced in a study of CD8 T cells in ankylosing spondylitis. TCRdb independently ran MiXCR on the 5' RACE reads; one entry per CDR3 protein. This sample has roughly 260,000 distinct CDR3 sequences; about 19% occur once, and the top ten carry roughly 7.4%. The specimen was blood, either unsorted or a sorted T cell fraction (not recorded which). Receptors were obtained from a male donor with ankylosing spondylitis or in good health (not recorded which).

This clonotype was observed a handful of times. V gene TRBV18 combines with J gene TRBJ2-2, with 9 nucleotides matching TRBD2. V shed 1 base and J 6 bases; nucleotides not matched to a gene: 3. The CDR3 has 15 amino acids. Germline lookup yields CDR1 KGHSH and CDR2 LQKENI. The CDR3 DNA reads TGTGCCAGCTCACCACGAAGCGGGAGGTCCGGGGAGCTGTTTTTT. Residues: CASSPRSGRSGELFF. The whole variable domain, filled in from reference TRBV18 and TRBJ2-2, reads NAGVMQNPRHLVRRRGQEARLRCSPMKGHSHVYWYRQLPEEGLKFMVYLQKENIIDESGMPKERFSAEFPKEGPSILRIQQVVRGDSAAYFCASSPRSGRSGELFFGEGSRLTVL.

This chain uses TRBV20-1 with TRBJ1-4, with a tentative D call TRBD1 (6 bases). V lost 3 bases, J lost 3 bases, and 20 bases lay in between. The CDR3 sequence is 17 residues long. CDR1 DFQATT and CDR2 SNEGSKA come from the germline V gene (reference sequence). The CDR3 here is CSASETSGQVPNEKLFF. Written as DNA, the CDR3 is TGCAGTGCTAGCGAGACTTCGGGACAAGTTCCTAATGAAAAACTGTTTTTT.

In its sample, this clonotype was seen many times. The chain couples TRBV10-2 to TRBJ2-1; 9 positions match TRBD2. Germline CDR1 reads WSHSY; CDR2 reads SAAADI. Trimming at V came to 0 bases and at J to 0 bases, leaving 15 bases not matched to a gene. The CDR3 is made up of 21 amino acids. The CDR3 coding sequence is TGCGCCAGCAGTGAGTCGATATCGTTAGCGGGAGTCTTCGACTCCTACAATGAGCAGTTCTTC. It is translated as CASSESISLAGVFDSYNEQFF.

The rearrangement links TRBV7-3 to TRBJ1-5; 7 nucleotides match TRBD1. This CDR3 comprises 14 residues. The V and J ends lost 2 bases and 5 bases, in that order; junction bases with no gene match: 3. Looked up from germline, CDR1 is SGHTA and CDR2 is FQGTGA. The CDR3 coding sequence is TGTGCCAGCAGCTTATCAGGGGGTGATCAGCCCCAGCATTTT. Translating gives CASSLSGGDQPQHF.

This sequence joins TRBV18 and TRBJ2-2, with TRBD2 matching over 9 bases. V shed 5 bases, J shed 2 bases, and the junction held 12 bases outside the gene matches. This CDR3 has 18 amino acids. Germline V gives CDR1 KGHSH, CDR2 LQKENI. The CDR3 spells CASSMSASGILNTGELFF. The CDR3 bases are TGTGCCAGCTCAATGTCTGCTAGCGGGATTCTTAACACCGGGGAGCTGTTTTTT.